The 10 T cell receptor beta chains listed next were all sequenced from one sample in a study of shared clonotypes between healthy human individuals. Profiled with immunoSEQ multiplex PCR; TCRdb holds only in-frame clones, not every one. The sample includes hundreds of thousands of clones, approximately 79% of them seen just once. Sequenced material: memory CD4+ T cells sorted from blood. Subset: CD45RA-negative fraction. These receptor sequences come from a young man in good health.

This clone appeared many times. The gene calls are TRBV4-2 and TRBJ2-2; D may match TRBD1 or TRBD2 (5 bases each). From germline, CDR1 is LGHNA and CDR2 YNFKEQ. The CDR3 runs to 17 residues. The V gene lost 1 base and the J gene lost 2 bases, with 14 bases spanning the gap. The CDR3 region is CASSQAEGTANTGELFF. The CDR3 nucleotides are TGTGCCAGCAGCCAAGCTGAGGGGACCGCTAACACCGGGGAGCTGTTTTTT.

This clone was seen only once. V is TRBV5-1 and J is TRBJ2-3; D is undetermined. The CDR3 covers 14 residues. V was pared by 0 bases and J by 5 bases, with 10 bases between. Germline assignment: CDR1 SGHRS and CDR2 YFSETQ. The CDR3 bases are TGCGCCAGCAGCTTGGGTGCTGGGTTAGATACGCAGTATTTT. Encoded protein: CASSLGAGLDTQYF.

The chain is built from TRBV9 and TRBJ1-1; D is undetermined. Germline-derived CDR1 and CDR2 are SGDLS and YYNGEE. The V and J ends lost 0 bases and 0 bases respectively, with 12 bases between them. This CDR3 region has 16 residues. The DNA of the CDR3 is TGTGCCAGCAGCGTAGGGATGGGGTATATGAACACTGAAGCTTTCTTT. As protein: CASSVGMGYMNTEAFF.

This clone was seen only a few times. The gene calls are TRBV6-1 and TRBJ2-1, with TRBD2 as a possible D gene (6 bases). V dropped 2 bases and J dropped 0 bases, with 14 bases sitting between them. This CDR3 has 17 residues. In germline, CDR1 is MNHNS, CDR2 SASEGT. CDR3 nucleotides: TGTGCCAGCAGTGAATATGGGGGACTTAGCTCCTACAATGAGCAGTTCTTC. Protein product: CASSEYGGLSSYNEQFF.

This clone was seen more than once but under ten times. This rearrangement joins TRBV7-7 to TRBJ2-7; TRBD2 matches 7 bases. V dropped 5 bases and J dropped 5; count of bases not matched to a gene: 9. The CDR3 sequence is 14 residues long. Per germline, CDR1 SSHAT and CDR2 FNYEAQ (reference sequence). The DNA for the CDR3 is TGTGCCAGCAGCCCTACGACTAGCAGCCACGAGCAGTACTTC. The encoded protein is CASSPTTSSHEQYF.

The genes are TRBV25-1 and TRBJ2-7; no definite D call. Trimming shortened V by 5 bases and J by 5 bases, and 13 bases separated the two germline ends. CDR1 is MGHDK, CDR2 SYGVNS, per germline. There are 13 residues in the CDR3. The CDR3 sequence: CASSPRTFHEQYF. CDR3 coding DNA: TGTGCCAGCAGTCCCAGGACCTTTCACGAGCAGTACTTC.

This clone was observed once. The V call is TRBV21-1, the J call TRBJ1-2. TRBV21-1 is noted as a pseudogene. The length of the CDR3 is 17 residues. The CDR3 loop is CASSKGPTELLHYGYTF. CDR3 coding DNA: TGTGCCAGCAGCAAAGGGCCCACTGAATTGTTACACTATGGCTACACCTTC.

The chain uses TRBV6-1 and TRBJ2-1, with TRBD2 matching 8 bases. The ends lost 6 bases at V and 12 bases at J; junction bases unmatched: 7. The CDR3 totals 12 residues. Germline V gene lookup returns CDR1 MNHNS and CDR2 SASEGT. As DNA, the CDR3 is TGTGCCAGCAGAGACGGACTAGCTGGGCAGTTCTTC. The encoded protein is CASRDGLAGQFF.

V usage is TRBV6-5 and J usage is TRBJ1-2; TRBD1 agrees at 9 bases. The CDR3 contains 13 residues. Germline CDR1 is MNHEY and CDR2 is SVGAGI. Trimming at V came to 6 bases and at J to 7 bases, leaving 6 bases not matched to a gene. DNA of the CDR3: TGTGCCAGCAGCCGGGGACAGGGTCTTGGCTACACCTTC. It translates to CASSRGQGLGYTF.

The chain couples TRBV10-1 to TRBJ2-5; the D gene could be TRBD1 or TRBD2 (5 bases each). Trimming removed 0 bases from V and 6 bases from J, with 17 bases in between. Germline V gene lookup returns CDR1 WNHNN and CDR2 SYGVQD (reference sequence). The CDR3 is 16 amino acids. The DNA for the CDR3 is TGCGCCAGCAGTGAGTCCCTTCCGGGACCGCTTCAGACCCAGTACTTC. Its translation: CASSESLPGPLQTQYF.